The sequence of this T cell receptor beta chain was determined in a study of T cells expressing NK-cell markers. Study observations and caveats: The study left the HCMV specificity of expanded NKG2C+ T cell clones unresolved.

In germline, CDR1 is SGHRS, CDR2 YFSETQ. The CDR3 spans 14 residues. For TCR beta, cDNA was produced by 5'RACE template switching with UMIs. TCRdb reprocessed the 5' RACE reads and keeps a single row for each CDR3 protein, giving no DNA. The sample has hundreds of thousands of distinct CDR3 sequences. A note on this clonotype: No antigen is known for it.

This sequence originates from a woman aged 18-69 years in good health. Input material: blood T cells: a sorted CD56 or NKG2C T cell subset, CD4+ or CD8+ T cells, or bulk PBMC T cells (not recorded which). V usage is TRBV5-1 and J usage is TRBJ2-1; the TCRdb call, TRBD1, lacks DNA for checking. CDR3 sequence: CASSLWPRGGEQFF.